What follows describes a single T cell receptor (beta chain). Its specificity is unknown. This sample was included in a study of breast tumors, draining lymph nodes, adjacent tissues. Study-level points and caveats: Compared with lymph nodes, tumors were less diverse; compared with nontumor tissue, more. Luminal-like breast cancer showed significantly higher tumor–nontumor repertoire similarity than basal-like.

Using its own MiXCR run on the multiplex PCR reads, TCRdb lists one record per CDR3 protein. The top ten clones hold 30% of a sample with fewer than 15,000 distinct CDR3 sequences, 55% of them seen once. Germline CDR1 LNHNV, CDR2 YYDKDF (reference sequence). V gave up 3 bases and J gave up 6 bases, with 14 bases separating them. The CDR3 is made up of 15 amino acids. Sequencing used tumor-adjacent breast tissue. This sequence joins TRBV15 and TRBJ2-2; TRBD2 is a possible D gene (6 bases). This TCR was sampled from a female donor with breast cancer. Some clones in this sample may be carry-over from other donors' samples. The DNA of the CDR3 is TGTGCCACCAGCAGCGGAAGACTAGTTGCCGGGGAGCTGTTTTTT. As protein: CATSSGRLVAGELFF.